Below are 25 T cell receptor beta chains sequenced from a single sample in a study of blood T cell repertoires in COVID-19. Clones were sequenced by immunoSEQ multiplex PCR, and TCRdb holds only the in-frame ones, with some missing. The repertoire holds 100,000 to 130,000 clones, with 70% to 85% as singletons. The sequencing input was peripheral blood. These receptors all come from a woman in her 40s with acute or convalescent COVID-19.

V gene TRBV30 combines with J gene TRBJ2-3, with D tentatively TRBD1 (6 bases). CDR3 length: 15 residues. Trimming removed 5 bases from V and 0 bases from J, with 15 bases in between. Germline V CDR1 and CDR2: GTSNPN, SVGIG (reference sequence). CDR3 DNA: TGTGCCTGGTCTCCGACAGGATCTAGCACAGATACGCAGTATTTT. Protein product: CAWSPTGSSTDTQYF.

The J gene is TRBJ2-7, the V gene TRBV6-6, with D maybe TRBD2 (5 bases). Germline loops: CDR1 MNHNY, CDR2 SVGAGI (reference sequence). The CDR3 has 13 residues. The V gene lost 2 bases and the J gene lost 4 bases, with 9 bases spanning the gap. The CDR3 nucleotides read TGTGCCAGCAGTTACATTGGGGAGTACGAGCAGTACTTC. This encodes CASSYIGEYEQYF.

The J gene is TRBJ1-3, the V gene TRBV10-3, with no clear D. CDR3 size: 14 residues. V was pared by 3 bases and J by 3 bases, with 9 bases between. Germline assignment: CDR1 ENHRY and CDR2 SYGVKD. DNA for the CDR3: TGTGCCATCAGTGATGTCAACGGTGGAAACACCATATATTTT. Translation: CAISDVNGGNTIYF.

The chain links TRBV6-2 or TRBV6-3 to TRBJ1-6; 8 bases fit TRBD1. With 6 bases clipped from V and 7 bases from J, the junction kept 5 bases outside the gene matches. Germline CDR1 is MNHEY and CDR2 is SVGEGT. The CDR3 is made up of 14 amino acids. As DNA, the CDR3 is TGTGCCAGCAGCCTGACAGGGGAAAATTCACCCCTCCACTTT. Amino acids: CASSLTGENSPLHF.

J is TRBJ1-5 and V is TRBV7-9; unclear D gene. Germline lookup yields CDR1 SEHNR and CDR2 FQNEAQ (reference sequence). This CDR3 has 16 amino acids. Trimming left V 3 bases short and J 1 base short, with 13 bases between. The CDR3 bases are TGTGCCAGCAGCTTTAACAATCTCTCCAGCAATCAGCCCCAGCATTTT. It is translated as CASSFNNLSSNQPQHF.

This sequence joins TRBV27 and TRBJ2-2; 7 nucleotides align to TRBD1. The length of the CDR3 is 15 residues. The V gene end was trimmed by 2 bases and the J gene end by 0 bases; junction bases not matched to a gene: 0. CDR1 is MNHEY and CDR2 is SMNVEV in the germline V gene (reference sequence). CDR3 nucleotides: TGTGCCAGCAGTTTAGGGACAGCGAACACCGGGGAGCTGTTTTTT. It translates to CASSLGTANTGELFF.

The chain couples TRBV6-5 to TRBJ2-5; a possible D gene is TRBD1 (8 bases). Trimming took off 0 bases at V and 4 bases at J, with 15 bases between the two ends. Looked up from germline, CDR1 is MNHEY and CDR2 is SVGAGI. There are 16 residues in the CDR3. The CDR3 loop reads CASSYSGNRGGETQYF. Written as DNA, the CDR3 is TGTGCCAGCAGTTACTCAGGGAACAGGGGGGGAGAGACCCAGTACTTC.

The chain is built from TRBV7-3 and TRBJ2-5, with TRBD2 as a possible D gene (5 bases). With 1 base removed from V and 1 base from J, the gap between germline ends came to 10 bases. The germline gives CDR1 SGHTA, CDR2 FQGTGA. The CDR3 length is 15 residues. The CDR3: CASSLIAGLQETQYF. The CDR3 DNA reads TGTGCCAGCAGCTTAATTGCCGGACTCCAAGAGACCCAGTACTTC.

This sequence joins TRBV30 and TRBJ1-2, with D tentatively TRBD1 (5 bases). The CDR3 contains 14 residues. V lost 4 bases to trimming and J lost 8 bases, with 20 bases between them. Looked up from germline, CDR1 is GTSNPN and CDR2 is SVGIG (reference sequence). CDR3 coding DNA: TGTGCCTGGAAAGGGACTCTAGAAGTTAGGGGCTACACCTTC. This sequence encodes CAWKGTLEVRGYTF.

This clone has just one count. This chain joins TRBV18 and TRBJ1-1; 7 bases are a match to TRBD1. This CDR3 comprises 16 residues. Germline V lookup: CDR1 KGHSH, CDR2 LQKENI. With 0 bases clipped from V and 5 bases from J, the junction kept 9 bases outside the gene matches. The CDR3 region is CASSPPVSGGETEAFF. The CDR3 DNA reads TGTGCCAGCTCACCACCCGTCTCAGGGGGTGAGACTGAAGCTTTCTTT. The full variable domain, in which reference TRBV18 and TRBJ1-1 provide the parts outside the CDR3, is NAGVMQNPRHLVRRRGQEARLRCSPMKGHSHVYWYRQLPEEGLKFMVYLQKENIIDESGMPKERFSAEFPKEGPSILRIQQVVRGDSAAYFCASSPPVSGGETEAFFGQGTRLTVV.

The J gene is TRBJ1-1, the V gene TRBV9; D ambiguous. Trimming removed 0 bases from V and 0 bases from J, with 6 bases in between. Germline assignment: CDR1 SGDLS and CDR2 YYNGEE. This CDR3 region has 14 residues. DNA for the CDR3: TGTGCCAGCAGCGTAGAGGCGGTGAACACTGAAGCTTTCTTT. Translating it yields CASSVEAVNTEAFF. The complete variable domain, with remaining parts taken from reference TRBV9 and TRBJ1-1, reads DSGVTQTPKHLITATGQRVTLRCSPRSGDLSVYWYQQSLDQGLQFLIQYYNGEERAKGNILERFSAQQFPDLHSELNLSSLELGDSALYFCASSVEAVNTEAFFGQGTRLTVV.

The CDR3 region has the DNA TGTGCCAGCAGCAGTAGCTGGGGTAGCGCCGAGCAGTACTTC. This sequence encodes CASSSSWGSAEQYF. This chain links TRBV9 with TRBJ2-7, with D maybe TRBD2 (5 bases). The CDR3 covers 14 residues. V lost 4 bases to trimming and J lost 6 bases, with 17 bases between them. Germline assignment: CDR1 SGDLS and CDR2 YYNGEE.

This clone was seen only once. The chain uses TRBV24-1 and TRBJ1-6, with TRBD1 as a possible D gene (5 bases). This CDR3 spans 15 amino acids. Trimming removed 3 bases at V and 7 bases at J, with 12 bases between. Looked up from germline, CDR1 is KGHDR and CDR2 is SFDVKD. The CDR3 loop is CATSDRGVGNSPLHF. CDR3 sequence (DNA): TGTGCCACCAGTGATCGGGGGGTTGGGAATTCACCCCTCCACTTT.

The chain carries TRBV7-6 and TRBJ2-1; 10 nucleotides match TRBD2. Trimming cost V 6 bases and J 4 bases; bases outside gene matches: 6. CDR3 length equals 15 residues. The germline CDR1 and CDR2 sequences are SGHVS and FNYEAQ. CDR3 DNA: TGTGCCAGCAGTAGTAGCGGGGGGAGGTACAATGAGCAGTTCTTC. Translating gives CASSSSGGRYNEQFF.

This clone appeared a few times. V and J are TRBV5-4 and TRBJ1-6, with D perhaps TRBD1 (6 bases). The CDR3 runs 16 residues. V was shortened by 4 bases and J by 6 bases, with 17 bases between the two germline ends. From germline, CDR1 is SGHNT and CDR2 YYREEE (reference sequence). CDR3 DNA: TGTGCCAGCAGCAAAGGGACATTTGGTAGTAATTCACCCCTCCACTTT. Protein sequence: CASSKGTFGSNSPLHF.

The CDR3 DNA sequence: TGTGCCAGCAGTCGGGTCATTCGCTACGAGCAGTACTTC. This translates into CASSRVIRYEQYF. This chain connects TRBV12-3 or TRBV12-4 to TRBJ2-7; D not resolved. This CDR3 is 13 amino acids long. The ends were cut back, 5 bases at V and 3 bases at J, with 11 bases in the middle.

This clone was seen a single time. The chain joins TRBV3-1 (or the pseudogene TRBV3-2) to TRBJ1-3; D is ambiguous. The V and J ends lost 0 bases and 4 bases respectively, with 4 bases between them. This CDR3 comprises 13 residues. Germline V gene sequence: CDR1 LGHDT, CDR2 YNNKEL (reference sequence). This CDR3 reads CASSQEAGNTIYF. The DNA of the CDR3 is TGTGCCAGCAGCCAAGAAGCCGGAAACACCATATATTTT.

V gene TRBV24-1 combines with J gene TRBJ2-1; 11 bases are shared with TRBD1. The length of the CDR3 is 16 residues. Losses at the gene ends were 4 bases for V and 7 bases for J; bases not matched to a gene: 8. Germline values: CDR1 KGHDR, CDR2 SFDVKD. The DNA of the CDR3 is TGTGCCACCAGTGACCCGGGACAGGGGGACCGGAATGAGCAGTTCTTC. It encodes CATSDPGQGDRNEQFF.

This clone was recorded at least ten times. The V call is TRBV6-4, the J call TRBJ2-3; D is perhaps TRBD1 (5 bases). V lost 2 bases to trimming and J lost 8 bases, with 11 bases between them. The length of the CDR3 is 13 residues. From germline, CDR1 is MRHNA and CDR2 SNTAGT. CDR3: CASSDVAQGTQYF. CDR3 nucleotide sequence: TGTGCCAGCAGTGACGTTGCCCAGGGTACGCAGTATTTT.

This clone was recorded once. The chain recombines TRBV6-5 with TRBJ2-5, with TRBD2 identical over 9 bases. Germline-derived CDR1 and CDR2 are MNHEY and SVGAGI. CDR3 length equals 15 residues. J lost 2 bases, V lost 9 bases, and 10 bases had no gene match. This CDR3 reads CASAISGGYQETQYF. In DNA, the CDR3 is TGTGCCAGTGCCATTAGCGGGGGTTATCAAGAGACCCAGTACTTC.

This clone was counted a few times. This sequence joins TRBV21-1 and TRBJ2-1; the D call in the table, TRBD1, was not verified against the DNA. TRBV21-1 constitutes a pseudogene. The CDR3 has 14 amino acids. Here the CDR3 reads CASRTGGEINEQFF. The CDR3 bases are TGTGCCAGCAGGACAGGGGGCGAGATCAATGAGCAGTTCTTC.

The count of this clone is one. Other DNA sequences within the sample encode an identical CDR3. This sequence joins TRBV7-2 and TRBJ2-1; D is ambiguous. Trimming removed 2 bases from V and 0 bases from J, with 8 bases in between. The CDR3 loop spans 15 amino acids. Looked up from germline, CDR1 is SGHTA and CDR2 is FQGNSA. CDR3 in amino acids: CASSLSRSSYNEQFF. CDR3 DNA sequence: TGTGCCAGCAGCTTATCCAGAAGCTCCTACAATGAGCAGTTCTTC.

This chain links TRBV5-1 with TRBJ2-3; a weak D match, TRBD1 (5 bases). Germline assignment: CDR1 SGHRS and CDR2 YFSETQ. Trimming pared 7 bases from V and 6 bases from J, leaving 9 bases between. This CDR3 has 11 residues. CDR3 nucleotides: TGCGCCAGCTTAGGGGTGGATACGCAGTATTTT. Translation gives CASLGVDTQYF.

The gene calls are TRBV5-1 and TRBJ1-4; weak D call: TRBD1 (6 bases). Germline loops: CDR1 SGHRS, CDR2 YFSETQ. This CDR3 is built from 15 residues. The V end lost 4 bases, the J end lost 4 bases, and 14 bases lay between the germline ends. The CDR3 DNA reads as TGCGCCAGCAGCCCCAAAGGGGGAGATAATGAAAAACTGTTTTTT. Its protein product is CASSPKGGDNEKLFF.

The chain uses TRBV5-1 and TRBJ2-1; TRBD2 agrees at 7 bases. In germline, CDR1 is SGHRS, CDR2 YFSETQ. J lost 5 bases, V lost 3 bases, and 8 bases had no gene match. This CDR3 is built from 15 residues. The CDR3 DNA follows: TGCGCCAGCAGCTATGGACTAGAATTTAACAATGAGCAGTTCTTC. This sequence encodes CASSYGLEFNNEQFF.